This T cell receptor beta chain was observed in a study of T cell responses to AZD1222 COVID-19 vaccine. The length of the CDR3 is 13 residues. The V gene's germline CDR1 is SQVTM and CDR2 ANQGSEA. V was pared by 4 bases and J by 4 bases, with 13 bases between. Using immunoSEQ multiplex PCR, the repertoire was profiled, and TCRdb retains in-frame clones only, with some absent. The sample includes more than 95,000 clones, approximately 88% of them seen just once. With regard to this clone: Its cognate antigen is unknown.

General study findings and limits: The sample set comprised mostly white British donors with more females, and clonal diversity was possibly underestimated. Repertoire sampling was restricted to post-peak T cell response timepoints. Increased Spike-specific TCR breadth and depth were observed after two AZD1222 doses.

The source of this sequence is an adult in good health. The sample consisted of peripheral blood, taken on day 0 of AZD1222 vaccination. The V and J genes are TRBV29-1 and TRBJ1-1; D gene uncertain. The DNA for the CDR3 is TGCAGCGTTGTAAAGGGTGGAGGCACTGAAGCTTTCTTT. Translation gives CSVVKGGGTEAFF.